The T cell receptor beta chain under discussion was sequenced for a study of T-cell reconstitution after alpha-beta-depleted transplantation in children listed by TCRdb under 2016. Study-level background: The study quantitatively tracked T-cell immune reconstitution after TCRalphabeta/CD19-depleted allogeneic hematopoietic cell transplantation in children using TCR repertoire profiling.

Library generation was performed with PCR. The listed sequencing device is Illumina HiSeq 2500. TCR libraries were prepared with molecular barcoding, using unique molecular identifiers to normalize TCRbeta repertoire quantification. TCRdb reworked the public reads: Q25 trimming with fastp, MiXCR clone assembly, productive beta chains retained. Every entry covers one CDR3 protein and lists the most common genes and DNA from its rows. This sample comprises approximately 200,000 distinct CDR3 sequences, 6.3% of them detected only once. The top ten hold roughly 4.7% of the sample. The V end loses 10 bases and the J end loses 0 bases, and a stretch of 10 bases separates them. The CDR3 holds 13 amino acids from the cysteine to the phenylalanine. Just CDR3 DNA is preserved here, 39 bases in frame from base 1. The germline V gene yields SGHTA for CDR1 and FQGNSA for CDR2. This sample's treatment or condition label indicates: allogeneic hematopoietic cell transplantation with graft depleted of TCRalphabeta T cells and CD19 B cells. Transplant recipients were children who received TCRalphabeta/CD19-depleted allogeneic hematopoietic cell grafts.

This clonotype has at least ten counts. Its antigen is still unknown. No base quality values were provided; no much bigger clone lies one nucleotide off. On the study overall, not on this receptor specifically: In some patients, the high TCRbeta diversity seen at day 60 was put down to recipient T cells and intrathymic progenitors that had survived conditioning. Over the following months the frequencies of hyperexpanded clones went down, and after one year T-cell counts and TCRbeta diversity were mostly credited to newly produced T cells. About two months after transplant, the apparently early recovery of alphabetaT-cell counts reportedly depended on just several hundred clones that had expanded rapidly and came from non-depleted graft cells.

Sample: PBMCs, taken before TCRalphabeta/CD19-depleted stem cell transplant. The rearrangement joined TRBV7-2 to TRBJ2-1; 5 matching bases give a weak D call of TRBD2. This TCR was sampled from a girl under three years old with combined immunodeficiency, due to receive a stem cell transplant. The CDR3 region reads CAIRGSSYNEQFF. The sequence in DNA is TGTGCCATTCGGGGAAGCTCCTACAATGAGCAGTTCTTC. The CDR3, completed at both ends by the reference TRBV7-2 and TRBJ2-1 genes, gives the full variable domain GAGVSQSPSNKVTEKGKDVELRCDPISGHTALYWYRQSLGQGLEFLIYFQGNSAPDKSGLPSDRFSAERTGGSVSTLTIQRTQQEDSAVYLCAIRGSSYNEQFFGPGTRLTVL.